This TCR beta chain was captured in a study of blood T cell repertoires in COVID-19. Study in general: Researchers got acute and convalescent COVID-19 samples from the United States, Italy and Spain. PBMCs, B-cell-depleted T cells, or T cells provided the cDNA or gDNA that made up the material.

How the authors handled the data: It was from reference gene primer amplification that nucleated cell counts were estimated. TCRdb's table, derived via immunoSEQ multiplex PCR, lists solely in-frame clones and lacks some. The DNA gave D and trimming, while V, J and clone size come from that table. The sample shows some 200,000 clones, roughly 84% of them seen only once. V was pared by 0 bases and J by 7 bases, with 9 bases between. CDR3 length: 14 residues. Germline assignment: CDR1 LGHNA and CDR2 YSLEER. Sequencing was done on a sample of peripheral blood. The origin of this receptor is a woman aged 40 to 50 who had recovered from COVID-19. V usage is TRBV4-3 and J usage is TRBJ2-2, with a possible D match to TRBD1 (5 bases). CDR3 DNA: TGCGCCAGCAGCCAAGATTCCAGGGTCGGGGAGCTGTTTTTT. It is translated as CASSQDSRVGELFF.